The text below deals with one T cell receptor (beta chain). This specimen comes from a study of PD-L1 blockade in urothelial cancer. Overall study context: Administration of atezolizumab to patients began in the mid-2010s, at 1,200 mg intravenously every 3 weeks. T cells numbered a median of approximately 150,000 in the blood samples.

Trimming removed 3 bases at V and 3 bases at J, with 10 bases between. The CDR3 has 15 residues. From germline, CDR1 is SGDLS and CDR2 YYNGEE. Profiling relied on immunoSEQ multiplex PCR, and the TCRdb table lists in-frame clones only, not all of them. The data show around 71,000 clones, 85% seen once. Time point reported: pretreatment peripheral blood. The material sequenced was PBMCs, taken around atezolizumab (anti-PD-L1) treatment. The source of this sequence is a man aged 40-49 years with urothelial cancer. The chain has TRBV9 and TRBJ2-6; tentative D call: TRBD1 (5 bases). CDR3 region: CASSAQGSGANVLTF. The CDR3 bases are TGTGCCAGCAGCGCCCAGGGTAGTGGGGCCAACGTCCTGACTTTC. The whole variable domain, remainder taken from reference TRBV9 and TRBJ2-6, is DSGVTQTPKHLITATGQRVTLRCSPRSGDLSVYWYQQSLDQGLQFLIQYYNGEERAKGNILERFSAQQFPDLHSELNLSSLELGDSALYFCASSAQGSGANVLTFGAGSRLTVL.